This T cell receptor beta chain was captured in a study of beta chain features in type 1 diabetes. The wider study: Across every sample, some 110 million sorted cells were examined in total. Study observations and caveats: All four CD4+ subsets from Type 1 diabetes patients carried moderately but significantly shorter TCRB CDR3s.

This clone was recorded a few times. Its antigen remains unknown. Germline V gene data show CDR1 as SGHRS and CDR2 as YFSETQ. The CDR3 spans 15 residues. V was pared by 3 bases and J by 5 bases, with 6 bases of the junction left unmatched. The sequenced template was cDNA made from the entire isolated RNA. TCRdb's copy holds only in-frame clones and misses some; the assay was immunoSEQ multiplex PCR. The sample lists around 600,000 clones; roughly an eighth were seen once. Sequenced: naive CD4+ T cells from blood. The sequence came from a man aged 25 to 45 with type 1 diabetes. The chain recombines TRBV5-1 with TRBJ2-1; 9 nucleotides align to TRBD1. The CDR3 is CASSSRTGEDNEQFF. Here the CDR3 DNA reads TGCGCCAGCAGCTCACGGACAGGGGAGGACAATGAGCAGTTCTTC.